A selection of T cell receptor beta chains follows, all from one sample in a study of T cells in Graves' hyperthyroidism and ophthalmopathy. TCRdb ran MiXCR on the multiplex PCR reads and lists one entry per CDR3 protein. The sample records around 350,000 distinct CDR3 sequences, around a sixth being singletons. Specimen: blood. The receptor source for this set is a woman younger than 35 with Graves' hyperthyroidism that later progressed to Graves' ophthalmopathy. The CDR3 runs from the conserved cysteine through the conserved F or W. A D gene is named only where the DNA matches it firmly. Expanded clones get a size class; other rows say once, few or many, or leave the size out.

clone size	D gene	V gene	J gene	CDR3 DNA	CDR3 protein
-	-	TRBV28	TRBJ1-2	TGTGCCAGCAGTTTCAAGGCAGGGGTAAAGAACTATGGCTACACCTTC	CASSFKAGVKNYGYTF
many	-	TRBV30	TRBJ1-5	TGTGCCTGGAGTCGGGACGGAATTAGCAATCAGCCCCAGCATTTT	CAWSRDGISNQPQHF
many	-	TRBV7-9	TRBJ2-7	TGTGCCAGCAGCTTAGAGGTTTACGAGCAGTACTTC	CASSLEVYEQYF
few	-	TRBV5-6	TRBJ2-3	TGTGCCAGCAGCTTGGCCGGGCAATTTCGACAGTATTTT	CASSLAGQFRQYF
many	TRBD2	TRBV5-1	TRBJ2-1	TGCGCCAGCAGCCTTACTAGCGGGAGATACTACAATGAGCAGTTCTTC	CASSLTSGRYYNEQFF
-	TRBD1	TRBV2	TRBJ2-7	TGTGCCACCCGGACAGGGACATGGGGCGAGCAGTACTTC	CATRTGTWGEQYF
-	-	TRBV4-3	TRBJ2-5	TGCGCCAGCAGCCCTCGTGGGGGCGGGGAGACCCAGTACTTC	CASSPRGGGETQYF
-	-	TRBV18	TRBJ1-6	TGTGCCAGCTCACCCGCATATAATTCACCCCTCCACTTT	CASSPAYNSPLHF
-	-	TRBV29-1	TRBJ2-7	TGCAGCGTTGAATGGGGGGAAGGGCAGTACTTC	CSVEWGEGQYF
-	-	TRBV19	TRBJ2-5	TGTGCCAGTAGTTTCGACAGAATCCAAGAGACCCAGTACTTC	CASSFDRIQETQYF
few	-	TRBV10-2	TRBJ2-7	TGCGCCAGCCAGAACGGATTAGCTATTCGGAGCTCCTACGAGCAGTACTTC	CASQNGLAIRSSYEQYF
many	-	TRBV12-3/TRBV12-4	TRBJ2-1	TGTGCCAGCAGTTTTCGGGGACTGGACCTGAATGAGCAGTTCTTC	CASSFRGLDLNEQFF
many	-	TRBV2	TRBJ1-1	TGTGCCAGCGGCAGGGGGAACACTGAAGCTTTCTTT	CASGRGNTEAFF
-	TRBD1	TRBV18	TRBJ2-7	TGTGCCAGCTCACGACGAGACAGGGGGACCTACGAGCAGTACTTC	CASSRRDRGTYEQYF
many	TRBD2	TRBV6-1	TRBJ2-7	TGTGCCAGCAGACCTAGCGGGAGGGACCACGAGCAGTACTTC	CASRPSGRDHEQYF
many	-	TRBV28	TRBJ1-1	TGTGCCAGCAGTTACGACTCGGGGACGGACTTGAACACTGAAGCTTTCTTT	CASSYDSGTDLNTEAFF
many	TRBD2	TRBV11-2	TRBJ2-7	TGTGCCAGCAGCTTAGTATGGGAGGGCACGTACGAGCAGTACTTC	CASSLVWEGTYEQYF
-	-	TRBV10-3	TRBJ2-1	TGTGCCATCAGTTCCTTACACCCGATCCCTAGCCCATTCAATGAGCAGTTCTTC	CAISSLHPIPSPFNEQFF
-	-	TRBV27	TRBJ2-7	TGTGCCAGCCACGGGCCATGGGCCTACGAGCAGTACTTC	CASHGPWAYEQYF
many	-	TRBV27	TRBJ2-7	TGTGCCAGCAGTTTATCTGACAGCTCCTACGAGCAGTACTTC	CASSLSDSSYEQYF
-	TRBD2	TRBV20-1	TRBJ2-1	TGCAGTGCTGACGGGACTAGCGGGACCTACAATGAGCAGTTCTTC	CSADGTSGTYNEQFF
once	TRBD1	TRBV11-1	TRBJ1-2	TGTGCCAGCAGCTCCGGGACAGGGAGGAGCTATGGCTACACCTTC	CASSSGTGRSYGYTF
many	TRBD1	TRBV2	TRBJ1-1	TGTGCCAGCAGTGTAAGACAGGGGGCTGAAGCTTTCTTT	CASSVRQGAEAFF
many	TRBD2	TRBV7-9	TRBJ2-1	TGTGCCAGCAGCTTGATATCGACTAGCGGGAGATCCTACAATGAGCAGTTCTTC	CASSLISTSGRSYNEQFF
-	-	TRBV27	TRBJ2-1	TGTGCCAGCAGTTTCCTTACCCAGACGGTTTACAATGAGCAGTTCTTC	CASSFLTQTVYNEQFF
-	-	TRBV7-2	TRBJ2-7	TGTGCCAGCAGCCCAAGGAGGGGACCGACCTCCTACGAGCAGTACTTC	CASSPRRGPTSYEQYF
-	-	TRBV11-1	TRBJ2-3	TGTGCCAGCAGCTTAGGTAGCGGTCCATATACGCAGTATTTT	CASSLGSGPYTQYF
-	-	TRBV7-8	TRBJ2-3	TGTGCCAGCAGCTTGGAGACGGGAGATACGCAGTATTTT	CASSLETGDTQYF
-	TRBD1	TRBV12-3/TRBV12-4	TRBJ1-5	TGTGCCAGCAGTTTAGTCGCCAGGGGGCTCACGAGCAATCAGCCCCAGCATTTT	CASSLVARGLTSNQPQHF
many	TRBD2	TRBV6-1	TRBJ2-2	TGTGCCAGCAGTTGGACTAGCGGGGGTAACACCGGGGAGCTGTTTTTT	CASSWTSGGNTGELFF
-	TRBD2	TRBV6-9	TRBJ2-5	TGTGCCAGCAGTTACCCCCAGGTAGCGGGACAAGAGACCCGGTACTTC	CASSYPQVAGQETRYF
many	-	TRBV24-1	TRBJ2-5	TGTGCCACCAGTGATTACAGCGGCCAAGAGACCCAGTACTTC	CATSDYSGQETQYF